The sequence of this T cell receptor (beta chain) was determined in a study of shared clonotypes between healthy human individuals. Study details: Every donor yielded three CD4 naive, three CD4 memory, two CD8 naive and one CD8 memory plate. Study-wide results and limits: Only blood was sampled; tissue repertoires likely differ. The study drew on few donors, limiting represented genetic and exposure-history diversity.

Libraries were prepared by immunoSEQ multiplex PCR; TCRdb keeps only in-frame clonotypes and omits some of them. The sample has some 2 million clones, roughly 95% seen once. As to this clone: Its antigen remains unidentified.

CD8 cells regarded as naive lacked CD45RO, were positively chosen for CCR7, and omitted terminally differentiated effector memory CD45RA+ cells. The clonotype originates from a man aged 18 to 35 in good health. Sequences were obtained from naive CD8+ T cells sorted from blood.

DNA of the CDR3: TGTGCCAGCAATCCGGGACTAGCGGGCTCTGGACAGTTCTTC. This sequence encodes CASNPGLAGSGQFF. The rearrangement joins TRBV27 to TRBJ2-1; 12 bases are a match to TRBD2. Germline CDR1 reads MNHEY; CDR2 reads SMNVEV (reference sequence). V lost 7 bases to trimming and J lost 13 bases; unmatched junction nucleotides: 11. The CDR3 is 14 amino acids.